Here is one TCR beta chain with its context. Germline V CDR1 and CDR2: LGHDT, YNNKEL (reference sequence). With 0 bases removed from V and 0 bases from J, the gap between germline ends came to 5 bases. The CDR3 covers 14 residues. Generated by immunoSEQ multiplex PCR, the TCRdb table keeps only in-frame clones and is missing some. Here the sample spans some 130,000 clones, roughly 80% being singletons. The data were taken from a study of blood T cell repertoires in COVID-19. Looking at the study overall: Samples representing acute and convalescent COVID-19 were sourced from the United States, Italy and Spain.

This clonotype was sampled from a man aged 60-69 years who had recovered from COVID-19. Input material: peripheral blood. V gene TRBV3-1 (or the pseudogene TRBV3-2) combines with J gene TRBJ1-1; D uncertain. This CDR3 is CASSQEQMNTEAFF. CDR3 bases: TGTGCCAGCAGCCAAGAACAGATGAACACTGAAGCTTTCTTT.